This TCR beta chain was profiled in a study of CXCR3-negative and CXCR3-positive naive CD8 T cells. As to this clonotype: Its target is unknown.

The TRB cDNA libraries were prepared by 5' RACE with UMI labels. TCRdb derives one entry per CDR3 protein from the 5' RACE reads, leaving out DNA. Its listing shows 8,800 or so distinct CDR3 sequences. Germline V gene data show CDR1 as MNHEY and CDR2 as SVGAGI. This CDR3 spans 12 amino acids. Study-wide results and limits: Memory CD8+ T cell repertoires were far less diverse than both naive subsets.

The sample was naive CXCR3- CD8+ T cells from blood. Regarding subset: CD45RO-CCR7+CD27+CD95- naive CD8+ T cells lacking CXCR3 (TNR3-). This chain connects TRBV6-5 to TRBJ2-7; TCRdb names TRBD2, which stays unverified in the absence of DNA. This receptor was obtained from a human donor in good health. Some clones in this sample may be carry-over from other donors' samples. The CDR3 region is CASSYTRGEQYF.